The 14 T cell receptor beta chains listed next were all sequenced from one sample in a study of vaccination effects on CD4 cells after COVID-19. Antigens for these TCRs are unknown. TCRdb's table, derived via immunoSEQ multiplex PCR, lists solely in-frame clones and lacks some. Of fewer than 15,000 clones listed, 76% are singletons. Antigen-specific CD4+ T cells were expanded with viral peptide pools in the ViraFEST assay before sequencing. Culture proceeded for approximately 10 days, and CD4+ T cells were then isolated. This person caught SARS-CoV-2 sometime from March to December 2020, and PCR testing confirmed the infection. The participants, recipients of two vaccine doses, got either BNT162b2 or mRNA-1273. The sample consisted of CD4+ T cells from PBMCs cultured with HCoV-NL63 spike peptides, taken after COVID-19 vaccination. Receptors originate from a human donor who had a prior SARS-CoV-2 infection.

The chain uses TRBV20-1 and TRBJ1-4; D is unresolved. CDR1 is DFQATT, CDR2 SNEGSKA, per germline (reference sequence). Trimming pared 4 bases from V and 8 bases from J, leaving 8 bases between. This CDR3 spans 11 amino acids. The CDR3, as DNA: TGCAGTGCTACCGGGAGCGAAAAACTGTTTTTT. Protein product: CSATGSEKLFF.

This clone has just one count. This chain links TRBV7-2 with TRBJ2-3; D remains unclear. V lost 0 bases to trimming and J lost 5 bases, with 6 bases between them. In germline, CDR1 is SGHTA, CDR2 FQGNSA. The CDR3 length is 13 residues. In DNA, the CDR3 is TGTGCCAGCAGCTTAGCGGGCGTAGATACGCAGTATTTT. It yields the protein CASSLAGVDTQYF. The full variable domain, completed using reference TRBV7-2 and TRBJ2-3, is GAGVSQSPSNKVTEKGKDVELRCDPISGHTALYWYRQSLGQGLEFLIYFQGNSAPDKSGLPSDRFSAERTGGSVSTLTIQRTQQEDSAVYLCASSLAGVDTQYFGPGTRLTVL.

The J gene is TRBJ2-1, the V gene TRBV12-3 or TRBV12-4; the D is unclear. V lost 2 bases to trimming and J lost 9 bases, with 5 bases between them. This CDR3 has 11 amino acids. The CDR3 loop is CASSLRGEQFF. The CDR3, as DNA: TGTGCCAGCAGTTTACGCGGTGAGCAGTTCTTC.

The V and J genes are TRBV12-3 or TRBV12-4 and TRBJ2-7; D could derive from TRBD1 or TRBD2 (5 bases each). V lost 1 base, J lost 7 bases, and 5 bases lay in between. The CDR3 sequence is 11 residues long. The CDR3 is CASSLGGEQYF. CDR3 coding DNA: TGTGCCAGCAGTTTAGGGGGGGAGCAGTACTTC.

This clone occurred once. V gene TRBV5-4 combines with J gene TRBJ2-1; tentative D call: TRBD2 (6 bases). This CDR3 has 14 residues. V dropped 0 bases and J dropped 7 bases, with 11 bases sitting between them. Germline V gene data show CDR1 as SGHNT and CDR2 as YYREEE (reference sequence). The CDR3 DNA reads as TGTGCCAGCAGCTTGGTAGGTCGGGGGAATGAGCAGTTCTTC. Translated: CASSLVGRGNEQFF.

V gene TRBV5-8 combines with J gene TRBJ2-2; 8 positions agree with TRBD2. CDR1 and CDR2 from the germline V gene are SGHTS and YDEGEE. The CDR3 length is 16 residues. Trimming cost V 5 bases and J 3 bases; bases outside gene matches: 9. The DNA of the CDR3 is TGTGCCAGCAGTGCCATAGCGGGACCCGACACCGGGGAGCTGTTTTTT. This codes for CASSAIAGPDTGELFF.

The rearrangement uses TRBV6-2 or TRBV6-3 and TRBJ1-1; D gene unclear. The V end was cut by 6 bases, the J end by 6 bases, with 11 bases between. CDR3 length: 12 amino acids. Germline assignment: CDR1 MNHEY and CDR2 SVGEGT. This CDR3 reads CASSTRVAEAFF. DNA for the CDR3: TGTGCCAGCAGCACACGGGTGGCTGAAGCTTTCTTT.

This sequence joins TRBV7-2 and TRBJ2-1, with D possibly being TRBD1 (6 bases). Trimming cost V 5 bases and J 9 bases, with 11 bases left between them. This CDR3 has 12 residues. CDR1 and CDR2 from the germline V gene are SGHTA and FQGNSA. The DNA of the CDR3 is TGTGCCAGCAGCCGTAACAGGGCTGAGCAGTTCTTC. It encodes CASSRNRAEQFF.

V gene TRBV29-1 combines with J gene TRBJ2-7; D possibly corresponds to TRBD1 (5 bases). V lost 5 bases to trimming and J lost 0 bases, with 8 bases between them. Germline CDR1 reads SQVTM; CDR2 reads ANQGSEA. CDR3 length: 12 residues. CDR3 bases: TGCAGCGTTTATGACAGCTCCTACGAGCAGTACTTC. The encoded protein is CSVYDSSYEQYF.

This clone has a handful of counts. The CDR3 region is CASSLGGDSAPLHF. The CDR3 bases are TGCGCCAGCAGCTTGGGAGGGGATTCTGCGCCCCTCCACTTT. The chain recombines TRBV5-1 with TRBJ1-6; a possible D gene is TRBD1 (5 bases). This CDR3 spans 14 amino acids. Trimming shortened V by 0 bases and J by 13 bases, and 14 bases separated the two germline ends. Per germline, CDR1 SGHRS and CDR2 YFSETQ.

V and J are TRBV5-4 and TRBJ2-1; 9 nucleotides match TRBD2. The CDR3 spans 16 residues. CDR1 and CDR2 (germline): SGHNT, YYREEE (reference sequence). Germline trimming cut 2 bases from V and 8 bases from J; bases unmatched to any gene: 11. The CDR3 here is CASSFGGRAAVYEQFF. The DNA for the CDR3 is TGTGCCAGCAGCTTTGGCGGGAGGGCCGCAGTGTATGAGCAGTTCTTC.

The chain couples TRBV2 to TRBJ1-4; 11 bases fit TRBD1. This CDR3 has 15 residues. Germline CDR1 reads SNHLY; CDR2 reads FYNNEI. With 2 bases clipped from V and 7 bases from J, the junction kept 3 bases outside the gene matches. The CDR3 DNA sequence: TGTGCCAGCAGTGAACTGGACAGGGGGCTTGAAAAACTGTTTTTT. Its translation: CASSELDRGLEKLFF. Using reference TRBV2 and TRBJ1-4 for the parts outside the CDR3, the full variable domain is EPEVTQTPSHQVTQMGQEVILRCVPISNHLYFYWYRQILGQKVEFLVSFYNNEISEKSEIFDDQFSVERPDGSNFTLKIRSTKLEDSAMYFCASSELDRGLEKLFFGSGTQLSVL.

The rearrangement uses TRBV11-3 and TRBJ2-1; a possible D gene is TRBD2 (7 bases). The CDR3 runs 18 residues. Germline values: CDR1 SGHNT, CDR2 YENEEA. V was shortened by 2 bases and J by 3 bases, with 20 bases between the two germline ends. CDR3 region: CASSLPLQGGNFYNEQFF. The CDR3 coding sequence is TGTGCCAGCAGCTTACCCCTACAGGGAGGGAATTTCTACAATGAGCAGTTCTTC.

In its sample, this clone was seen once. The rearrangement links TRBV11-3 to TRBJ2-1; 11 positions match TRBD2. This CDR3 is built from 15 residues. From germline, CDR1 is SGHNT and CDR2 YENEEA. The V gene end was trimmed by 8 bases and the J gene end by 4 bases; junction bases not matched to a gene: 7. CDR3 sequence (DNA): TGTGCCAGCTGCTCCGGGACTAGCGGATACAATGAGCAGTTCTTC. Amino acid sequence: CASCSGTSGYNEQFF.